The 30 T cell receptor beta chains listed next were all sequenced from one sample in a study of CD8 T cells in ankylosing spondylitis. Broader study findings: Typical of ankylosing spondylitis blood, it appeared, was a TCR beta motif of under 10 highly homologous variants.

These TCRs are of unknown antigen specificity. TCRdb re-called the 5' RACE reads with MiXCR, one entry per CDR3 protein. The data hold more than 100,000 distinct CDR3 sequences, with about 15% observed a single time. Sequencing was carried out using blood, either unsorted or a sorted T cell fraction (not recorded which). These receptors were obtained from a male donor with ankylosing spondylitis.

In this sample, this clonotype turned up a few times. V is TRBV30 and J is TRBJ2-2; TRBD2 is a possible D gene (6 bases). The CDR3 is 13 residues long. V lost 4 bases, J lost 5 bases, and 11 bases lay in between. In germline, CDR1 is GTSNPN, CDR2 SVGIG (reference sequence). CDR3 coding DNA: TGTGCCTGGATGGGGGGAGGTACCGGGGAGCTGTTTTTT. Protein product: CAWMGGGTGELFF. Full variable domain (outside the CDR3, taken from reference TRBV30 and TRBJ2-2): SQTIHQWPATLVQPVGSPLSLECTVEGTSNPNLYWYRQAAGRGLQLLFYSVGIGQISSEVPQNLSASRPQDRQFILSSKKLLLSDSGFYLCAWMGGGTGELFFGEGSRLTVL.

There are a few counts of this clonotype. V gene TRBV7-8 combines with J gene TRBJ2-1; 12 positions agree with TRBD2. Per germline, CDR1 SGHVS and CDR2 FQNEAQ. There are 16 residues in the CDR3. V lost 7 bases and J lost 6; bases outside the gene matches: 10. CDR3 DNA: TGTGCCAGCATCCACCTTGGGACTAGCGGGCCCAATGAGCAGTTCTTC. This sequence encodes CASIHLGTSGPNEQFF.

The chain links TRBV20-1 to TRBJ2-2; D remains unclear. The CDR3 is made up of 15 amino acids. V was pared by 2 bases and J by 4 bases, with 14 bases between. Germline values: CDR1 DFQATT, CDR2 SNEGSKA (reference sequence). In nucleotides, the CDR3 is TGCAGTGCTAGAAATGGGGAAATCAGCACCGGGGAGCTGTTTTTT. Translating it yields CSARNGEISTGELFF.

The gene calls are TRBV5-1 and TRBJ2-3; D possibly uses TRBD1 or TRBD2 (6 bases each). The CDR3 totals 12 residues. In germline, CDR1 is SGHRS, CDR2 YFSETQ. Trimming took off 5 bases at V and 5 bases at J, with 9 bases between the two ends. CDR3 nucleotide sequence: TGCGCCAGCAGTAGGGGGGTAGATACGCAGTATTTT. Protein sequence: CASSRGVDTQYF.

This clonotype was observed a handful of times. The rearrangement uses TRBV29-1 and TRBJ2-1; 13 positions agree with TRBD2. The CDR3 totals 17 residues. V lost 3 bases and J lost 0; bases outside the gene matches: 5. Germline CDR1 is SQVTM and CDR2 is ANQGSEA. CDR3 bases: TGCAGCGTTGATGGGACTAGCGGGGTTAGCTCCTACAATGAGCAGTTCTTC. Translating it yields CSVDGTSGVSSYNEQFF.

This chain joins TRBV2 and TRBJ1-6; D uncertain. V was pared by 3 bases and J by 7 bases, with 13 bases between. Germline V CDR1 and CDR2: SNHLY, FYNNEI. This CDR3 contains 15 residues. The CDR3 region is CASSDPDRSNSPLHF. In nucleotides, the CDR3 is TGTGCCAGCAGTGACCCGGACCGCAGCAATTCACCCCTCCACTTT. The complete variable domain, with remaining parts taken from reference TRBV2 and TRBJ1-6, reads EPEVTQTPSHQVTQMGQEVILRCVPISNHLYFYWYRQILGQKVEFLVSFYNNEISEKSEIFDDQFSVERPDGSNFTLKIRSTKLEDSAMYFCASSDPDRSNSPLHFGNGTRLTVT.

V gene TRBV9 combines with J gene TRBJ2-2; 14 nucleotides line up with TRBD2. The CDR3 consists of 16 residues. CDR1 and CDR2 from the germline V gene are SGDLS and YYNGEE. V gave up 5 bases and J gave up 6 bases; unmatched junction bases: 6. DNA for the CDR3: TGTGCCAGCAGACACGGGACTAGCGGGAGCTCCGGGGAGCTGTTTTTT. This gives the protein CASRHGTSGSSGELFF.

This clonotype appeared a few times. The chain combines TRBV9 with TRBJ2-7; D gene ambiguous. Trimming left V 4 bases short and J 2 bases short, with 10 bases between. The CDR3 is 13 residues long. In germline, CDR1 is SGDLS, CDR2 YYNGEE. This CDR3 reads CASSPSGAYEQYF. CDR3 DNA sequence: TGTGCCAGCAGCCCCAGTGGGGCCTACGAGCAGTACTTC.

The V and J genes are TRBV14 and TRBJ2-1; no clear D. Germline assignment: CDR1 SGHDN and CDR2 FVKESK. Trimming took off 1 base at V and 0 bases at J, with 7 bases between the two ends. The CDR3 length is 15 residues. The CDR3 is CASSQGASSYNEQFF. DNA for the CDR3: TGTGCCAGCAGCCAAGGTGCCAGCTCCTACAATGAGCAGTTCTTC. Together with reference TRBV14 and TRBJ2-1, the CDR3 gives the full variable domain: EAGVTQFPSHSVIEKGQTVTLRCDPISGHDNLYWYRRVMGKEIKFLLHFVKESKQDESGMPNNRFLAERTGGTYSTLKVQPAELEDSGVYFCASSQGASSYNEQFFGPGTRLTVL.

This clonotype was recorded a few times. The V gene is TRBV4-1, the J gene TRBJ2-2; D is unclear. Trimming left V 4 bases short and J 0 bases short, with 9 bases between. The germline CDR1 and CDR2 sequences are MGHRA and YSYEKL. The CDR3 has 15 residues. CDR3 sequence: CASSPRLANTGELFF. DNA of the CDR3: TGCGCCAGCAGCCCGAGACTGGCGAACACCGGGGAGCTGTTTTTT.

In this sample, this clonotype turned up a few times. V is TRBV12-3 or TRBV12-4 and J is TRBJ2-1; TRBD1 is a possible D gene (6 bases). This CDR3 has 15 amino acids. V was clipped by 6 bases and J by 0 bases, with 12 bases between them. This CDR3 reads CASRRQVTSYNEQFF. Written as DNA, the CDR3 is TGTGCCAGCAGACGACAGGTTACCTCCTACAATGAGCAGTTCTTC.

This clonotype was observed a handful of times. The chain combines TRBV4-2 with TRBJ1-4, with no clear D. The CDR3 loop spans 13 amino acids. V lost 1 base and J lost 8, with 8 bases in between. Germline V gene lookup returns CDR1 LGHNA and CDR2 YNFKEQ. The CDR3 coding sequence is TGTGCCAGCAGCCAAGCTCTACAAGAAAAACTGTTTTTT. Translating it yields CASSQALQEKLFF.

DNA for the CDR3: TGTGCCAGCAGCTTTAGGCAGGGGGTAGCGGGAAGGTACAATGAGCAGTTCTTC. This translates into CASSFRQGVAGRYNEQFF. The chain has TRBV11-2 and TRBJ2-1; maybe TRBD2 (8 bases). The CDR3 extends over 18 amino acids. Germline values: CDR1 SGHAT, CDR2 FQNNGV. V lost 3 bases and J 4 bases, leaving 22 bases between the germline ends.

This clonotype was counted between two and nine times. The rearrangement joins TRBV12-3 or TRBV12-4 to TRBJ1-6; no definite D call. V was clipped by 3 bases and J by 10 bases, with 10 bases between them. The CDR3 is made up of 13 amino acids. Here the CDR3 DNA reads TGTGCCAGCAGTTTGGGAGGGCCCTCACCCCTCCACTTT. Protein product: CASSLGGPSPLHF.

As DNA, the CDR3 is TGCAGCGTTGACTTACGGACTAGCGGGAGCTACGAGCAGTACTTC. Translated: CSVDLRTSGSYEQYF. The genes are TRBV29-1 and TRBJ2-7, with TRBD2 matching 13 bases. From germline, CDR1 is SQVTM and CDR2 ANQGSEA. The V segment lost 3 bases and the J segment 3 bases; nucleotides outside the gene matches: 5. The CDR3 has 15 amino acids.

As for this clonotype: An end of the junction does not agree with germline; a read error may underlie this. This chain uses TRBV7-9 with TRBJ2-7, with unresolved D. This CDR3 has 11 amino acids. The germline CDR1 and CDR2 sequences are SEHNR and FQNEAQ (reference sequence). The CDR3 sequence is CASSLGDGLHF. CDR3 nucleotides: TGTGCCAGCAGCTTAGGCGACGGGCTGCACTTC.

The chain uses TRBV20-1 and TRBJ1-2; D remains ambiguous. The CDR3 contains 14 residues. The ends were cut back, 6 bases at V and 2 bases at J, with 16 bases in the middle. CDR1 DFQATT and CDR2 SNEGSKA come from the germline V gene (reference sequence). CDR3 loop: CSAQRRESNYGYTF. The CDR3 DNA is TGCAGTGCCCAAAGGCGGGAGTCGAACTATGGCTACACCTTC.

The rearrangement joins TRBV9 to TRBJ2-1; the match to TRBD1 covers 10 bases. CDR1 and CDR2 (germline): SGDLS, YYNGEE. The CDR3 length is 14 residues. Trimming removed 3 bases from V and 9 bases from J; junction bases left unmatched: 6. CDR3 sequence: CASSGRGQGIEQFF. CDR3 DNA: TGTGCCAGCAGCGGTCGGGGACAGGGGATTGAGCAGTTCTTC.

A remark on this clonotype: This may be a read error, as it is one base from a much larger clone. This sequence joins TRBV7-8 and TRBJ2-2; no clear D gene. This CDR3 spans 11 amino acids. V gave up 5 bases and J gave up 3 bases, with 1 base separating them. CDR1 and CDR2 (germline): SGHVS, FQNEAQ. CDR3 region: CASSHTGELFF. CDR3 DNA: TGTGCCAGCAGCCACACCGGGGAGCTGTTTTTT.

This clonotype came up a few times. CDR3 bases: TGTGCCACCTCACGTCCAGGTGTTGAGCAGTTCTTC. This encodes CATSRPGVEQFF. The chain joins TRBV28 to TRBJ2-1; no clear D gene. Germline V gene sequence: CDR1 MDHEN, CDR2 SYDVKM. The CDR3 sequence is 12 residues long. V lost 10 bases and J lost 9, with 16 bases in between.

The CDR3, as DNA: TGCGCCAGCAGCCCGGGACAGGACTACGAGCAGTACTTC. Protein product: CASSPGQDYEQYF. This chain connects TRBV4-1 to TRBJ2-7; 8 bases fit TRBD1. The length of the CDR3 is 13 residues. From germline, CDR1 is MGHRA and CDR2 YSYEKL. The V segment lost 4 bases and the J segment 3 bases; nucleotides outside the gene matches: 2.

This clonotype was counted only a few times. This chain joins TRBV28 and TRBJ2-7; possible D gene TRBD1, 5 bases. Germline-derived CDR1 and CDR2 are MDHEN and SYDVKM. This CDR3 contains 13 residues. Deletions cut 5 bases from V and 4 bases from J, with 12 bases between. CDR3 loop: CASSTTGPYEQYF. The CDR3 DNA reads as TGTGCCAGCAGTACTACAGGACCGTACGAGCAGTACTTC.

Concerning this clonotype: An end of the junction does not agree with germline; a read error may underlie this. The chain links TRBV27 to TRBJ2-7; D is unclear. This CDR3 comprises 13 residues. The germline gives CDR1 MNHEY, CDR2 SMNVEV (reference sequence). Here the CDR3 reads CASSLSGSFEQYF. As DNA, the CDR3 is TGTGCCAGCAGTTTATCGGGGTCCTTCGAGCAGTACTTC.

Only one count was recorded for this clonotype. The J gene is TRBJ1-6, the V gene TRBV7-6; 8 nucleotides match TRBD1. Germline lookup yields CDR1 SGHVS and CDR2 FNYEAQ. The V segment lost 5 bases and the J segment 5 bases; nucleotides outside the gene matches: 5. This CDR3 has 15 amino acids. This CDR3 is CASSTGQGDNSPLHF. For the CDR3, the DNA is TGTGCCAGCAGCACCGGACAGGGAGATAATTCACCCCTCCACTTT.

The rearrangement uses TRBV4-1 and TRBJ2-7, with 12 bases matching TRBD2. V lost 2 bases to trimming and J lost 6 bases; unmatched junction nucleotides: 8. This CDR3 comprises 16 residues. In germline, CDR1 is MGHRA, CDR2 YSYEKL. The CDR3 loop is CASSQSPLAGGGEQYF. CDR3 DNA sequence: TGCGCCAGCAGCCAATCGCCCCTAGCGGGAGGGGGCGAGCAGTACTTC.

This clonotype was counted only a few times. This chain connects TRBV6-1 to TRBJ2-1; 11 bases line up with TRBD2. The CDR3 extends over 15 amino acids. The germline V gene has CDR1 MNHNS and CDR2 SASEGT. Germline trimming cut 5 bases from V and 9 bases from J; bases unmatched to any gene: 9. CDR3 sequence: CASSQTSGTRGEQFF. As DNA, the CDR3 is TGTGCCAGCAGTCAGACTAGCGGGACCCGGGGTGAGCAGTTCTTC.

In its sample, this clonotype was seen a few times. This chain links TRBV27 with TRBJ2-7, with D maybe TRBD2 (6 bases). Deletions cut 5 bases from V and 6 bases from J, with 17 bases between. The CDR3 extends over 14 amino acids. CDR1 and CDR2 (germline): MNHEY, SMNVEV (reference sequence). The CDR3 coding sequence is TGTGCCAGCAGTCCCTCTGAGACTAGTTTCGAGCAGTACTTC. This codes for CASSPSETSFEQYF.

The V and J genes are TRBV11-2 and TRBJ1-6, with TRBD1 matching 7 bases. The CDR3 runs 16 residues. The J segment lost 7 bases and the V segment lost 5 bases, leaving 11 bases of the junction unmatched. Germline V gives CDR1 SGHAT, CDR2 FQNNGV. CDR3 amino acids: CASSEGAGTVNSPLHF. For the CDR3, the DNA is TGTGCCAGCAGCGAGGGGGCCGGGACAGTAAATTCACCCCTCCACTTT.

This clonotype was counted a few times. The chain couples TRBV10-1 to TRBJ1-4; the D gene is possibly TRBD1 (6 bases). CDR3 length equals 15 residues. Germline lookup yields CDR1 WNHNN and CDR2 SYGVQD (reference sequence). V was trimmed by 0 bases and J by 7 bases, leaving 12 bases between them. Written as DNA, the CDR3 is TGCGCCAGCAGTGAGTCGACAGGAGCTCGTGAAAAACTGTTTTTT. Protein sequence: CASSESTGAREKLFF.

This clonotype was counted only a few times. The CDR3 DNA follows: TGTGCCAGCAGCTTAGGTTCGCACAGGGGTTCTGGAAACACCATATATTTT. Protein: CASSLGSHRGSGNTIYF. The chain is built from TRBV7-9 and TRBJ1-3; 7 positions agree with TRBD1. Germline assignment: CDR1 SEHNR and CDR2 FQNEAQ (reference sequence). The CDR3 is 17 amino acids. Trimming cost V 1 base and J 1 base; bases outside gene matches: 7.